A single sample gave rise to the 9 T cell receptor beta chains below, sequenced in a study of blood T cell repertoires in COVID-19. Here immunoSEQ multiplex PCR was the method, and the copy in TCRdb shows in-frame clones only, minus some. In the table there are about 60,000 clones, 91% of which are singletons. The sequenced sample consisted of peripheral blood. These receptor sequences come from a human donor in a cohort sampled during active COVID-19.

The chain recombines TRBV15 with TRBJ1-1; D is unclear. Germline CDR1 is LNHNV and CDR2 is YYDKDF (reference sequence). This CDR3 region has 13 residues. Between the trimmed V and J ends, which lost 0 bases and 7 bases, there was a span of 9 bases. CDR3 amino acids: CATSRDTEGEAFF. CDR3 sequence (DNA): TGTGCCACCAGCAGAGACACAGAGGGTGAAGCTTTCTTT.

The J gene is TRBJ2-5, the V gene TRBV5-1; 14 nucleotides align to TRBD2. V lost 4 bases and J lost 4; bases outside the gene matches: 9. The CDR3 has 17 amino acids. CDR1 and CDR2 (germline): SGHRS, YFSETQ. This CDR3 reads CASSPTGLAGGGETQYF. The CDR3 nucleotides are TGCGCCAGCAGCCCTACCGGACTAGCGGGAGGAGGAGAGACCCAGTACTTC.

The V call is TRBV7-9, the J call TRBJ2-3, with TRBD1 as a possible D gene (6 bases). V was pared by 3 bases and J by 2 bases, with 9 bases between. The CDR3 contains 14 residues. CDR1 is SEHNR, CDR2 FQNEAQ, per germline (reference sequence). The CDR3 coding sequence is TGTGCCAGCAGCTTCAGGGGATACACAGATACGCAGTATTTT. This codes for CASSFRGYTDTQYF. The full variable domain, in which reference TRBV7-9 and TRBJ2-3 provide the parts outside the CDR3, is DTGVSQNPRHKITKRGQNVTFRCDPISEHNRLYWYRQTLGQGPEFLTYFQNEAQLEKSRLLSDRFSAERPKGSFSTLEIQRTEQGDSAMYLCASSFRGYTDTQYFGPGTRLTVL.

The CDR3 region is CASSRDTMNTEAFF. The CDR3 DNA is TGTGCCAGCAGTAGGGACACTATGAACACTGAAGCTTTCTTT. The rearrangement joins TRBV6-5 to TRBJ1-1, with a tentative D call TRBD1 (6 bases). Germline lookup yields CDR1 MNHEY and CDR2 SVGAGI. V was trimmed by 5 bases and J by 0 bases, leaving 10 bases between them. CDR3 length: 14 amino acids.

The V call is TRBV18, the J call TRBJ2-7, with 9 bases lining up with TRBD1. The germline CDR1 and CDR2 sequences are KGHSH and LQKENI. V was clipped by 3 bases and J by 6 bases; unmatched bases: 6. The CDR3 length is 14 residues. In DNA form, the CDR3 reads TGTGCCAGCTCACCGGGACAGGGCTTCTCCGAGCAGTACTTC. It translates to CASSPGQGFSEQYF.

The chain is built from TRBV28 and TRBJ1-2; 12 bases are a match to TRBD1. The CDR3 spans 15 residues. The trim removed 1 base at V and 8 bases at J, leaving 5 bases unmatched. Germline V CDR1 and CDR2: MDHEN, SYDVKM. CDR3 amino acids: CASSLLLGTGGGYTF. In DNA, the CDR3 is TGTGCCAGCAGTTTATTGCTCGGGACAGGGGGCGGCTACACCTTC.

V and J are TRBV9 and TRBJ1-2; D remains unclear. V lost 4 bases and J 4 bases, leaving 8 bases between the germline ends. CDR3 size: 12 residues. Germline V gives CDR1 SGDLS, CDR2 YYNGEE. As DNA, the CDR3 is TGTGCCAGCAGCCCTAACTCCTATGGCTACACCTTC. Amino acid sequence: CASSPNSYGYTF. Looking up the rest from reference TRBV9 and TRBJ1-2 gives the full variable domain: DSGVTQTPKHLITATGQRVTLRCSPRSGDLSVYWYQQSLDQGLQFLIQYYNGEERAKGNILERFSAQQFPDLHSELNLSSLELGDSALYFCASSPNSYGYTFGSGTRLTVV.

V gene TRBV4-1 combines with J gene TRBJ2-3; 9 nucleotides align to TRBD2. V lost 0 bases and J lost 4; bases outside the gene matches: 8. The CDR3 loop spans 17 amino acids. Germline lookup yields CDR1 MGHRA and CDR2 YSYEKL. In nucleotides, the CDR3 is TGCGCCAGCAGCCAAGAATCGGCTAGCGGGGACGCAGATACGCAGTATTTT. Protein: CASSQESASGDADTQYF.

This clone has a handful of counts. J is TRBJ2-1 and V is TRBV7-6, with 7 bases that match TRBD1. In germline, CDR1 is SGHVS, CDR2 FNYEAQ. V lost 2 bases, J lost 5 bases, and 6 bases stayed unmatched. This CDR3 is built from 15 residues. The CDR3 spells CASSLRQGRDNEQFF. As DNA, the CDR3 is TGTGCCAGCAGCTTACGACAGGGTAGGGACAATGAGCAGTTCTTC.